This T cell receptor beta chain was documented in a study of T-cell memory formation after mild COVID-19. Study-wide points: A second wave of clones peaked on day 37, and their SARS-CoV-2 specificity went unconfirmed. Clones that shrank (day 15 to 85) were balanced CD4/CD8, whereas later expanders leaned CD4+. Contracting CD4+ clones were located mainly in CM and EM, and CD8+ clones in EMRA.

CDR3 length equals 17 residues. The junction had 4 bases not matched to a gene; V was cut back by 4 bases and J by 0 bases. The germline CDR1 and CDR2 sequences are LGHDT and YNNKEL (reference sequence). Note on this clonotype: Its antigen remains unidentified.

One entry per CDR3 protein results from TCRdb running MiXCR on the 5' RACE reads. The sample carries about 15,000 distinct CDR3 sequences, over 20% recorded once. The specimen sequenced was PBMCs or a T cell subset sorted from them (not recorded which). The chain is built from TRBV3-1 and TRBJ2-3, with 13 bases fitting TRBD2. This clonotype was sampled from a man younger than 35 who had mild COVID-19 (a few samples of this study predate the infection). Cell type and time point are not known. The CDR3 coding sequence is TGTGCCAGCAGCCTCCGGACTAGCGGGAGTAGCACAGATACGCAGTATTTT. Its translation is CASSLRTSGSSTDTQYF.